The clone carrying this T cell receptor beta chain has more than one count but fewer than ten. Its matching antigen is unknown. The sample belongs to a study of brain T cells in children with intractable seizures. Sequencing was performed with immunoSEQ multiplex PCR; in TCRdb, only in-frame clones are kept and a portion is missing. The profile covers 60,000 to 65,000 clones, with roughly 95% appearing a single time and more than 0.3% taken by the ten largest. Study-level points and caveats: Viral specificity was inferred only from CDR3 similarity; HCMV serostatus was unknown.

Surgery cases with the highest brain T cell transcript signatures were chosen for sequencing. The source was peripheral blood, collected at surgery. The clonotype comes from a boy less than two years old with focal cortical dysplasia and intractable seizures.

CDR3 residues: CASSSDIRAFF. The CDR3 bases are TGTGCCAGCAGCTCCGACATCCGAGCTTTCTTT. This rearrangement joins TRBV7-9 to TRBJ1-1; D unclear. The ends were cut back, 4 bases at V and 10 bases at J, with 10 bases in the middle. The CDR3 is 11 amino acids. Germline CDR1 SEHNR, CDR2 FQNEAQ (reference sequence).